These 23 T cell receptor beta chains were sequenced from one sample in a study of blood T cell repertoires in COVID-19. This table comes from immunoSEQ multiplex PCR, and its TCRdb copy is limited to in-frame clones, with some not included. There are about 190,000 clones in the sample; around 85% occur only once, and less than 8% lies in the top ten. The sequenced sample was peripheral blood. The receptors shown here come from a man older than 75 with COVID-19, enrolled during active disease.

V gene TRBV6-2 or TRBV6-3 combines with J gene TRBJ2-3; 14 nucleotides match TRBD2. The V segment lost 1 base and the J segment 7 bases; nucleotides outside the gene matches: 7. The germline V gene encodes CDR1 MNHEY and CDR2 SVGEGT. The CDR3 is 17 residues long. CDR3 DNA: TGTGCCAGCAGTTACTACAAGACTAGCGGGGGGGCCAATACGCAGTATTTT. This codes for CASSYYKTSGGANTQYF.

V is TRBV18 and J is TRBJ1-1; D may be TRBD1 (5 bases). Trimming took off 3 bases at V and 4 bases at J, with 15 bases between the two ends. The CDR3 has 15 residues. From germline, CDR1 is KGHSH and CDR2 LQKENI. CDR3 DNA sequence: TGTGCCAGCTCACCCAGGGCCAGTGGCGCCACTGAAGCTTTCTTT. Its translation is CASSPRASGATEAFF.

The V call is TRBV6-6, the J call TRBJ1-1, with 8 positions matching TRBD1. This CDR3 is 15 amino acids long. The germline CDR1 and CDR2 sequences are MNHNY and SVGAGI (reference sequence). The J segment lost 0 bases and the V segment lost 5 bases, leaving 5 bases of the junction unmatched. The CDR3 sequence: CASSRQGSMNTEAFF. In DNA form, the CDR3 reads TGTGCCAGCAGTCGACAGGGGTCCATGAACACTGAAGCTTTCTTT.

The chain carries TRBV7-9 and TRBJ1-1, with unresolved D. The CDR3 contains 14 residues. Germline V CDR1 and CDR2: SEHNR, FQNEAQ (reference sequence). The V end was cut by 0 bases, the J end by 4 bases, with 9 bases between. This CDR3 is CASSLALDFTEAFF. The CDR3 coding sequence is TGTGCCAGCAGCTTAGCGCTGGACTTCACTGAAGCTTTCTTT.

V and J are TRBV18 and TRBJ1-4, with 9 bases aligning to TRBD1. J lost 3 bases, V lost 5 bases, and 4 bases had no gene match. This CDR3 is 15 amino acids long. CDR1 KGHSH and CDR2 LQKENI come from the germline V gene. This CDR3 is CASSSQGAANEKLFF. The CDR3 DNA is TGTGCCAGCTCATCACAGGGGGCTGCTAATGAAAAACTGTTTTTT.

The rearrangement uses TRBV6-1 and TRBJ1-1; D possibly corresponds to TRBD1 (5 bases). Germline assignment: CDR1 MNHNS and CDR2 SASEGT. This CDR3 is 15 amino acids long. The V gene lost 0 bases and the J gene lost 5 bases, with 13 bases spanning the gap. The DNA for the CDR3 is TGTGCCAGCAGTGAAGCGCTCGGGGGGTATACTGAAGCTTTCTTT. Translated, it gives CASSEALGGYTEAFF.

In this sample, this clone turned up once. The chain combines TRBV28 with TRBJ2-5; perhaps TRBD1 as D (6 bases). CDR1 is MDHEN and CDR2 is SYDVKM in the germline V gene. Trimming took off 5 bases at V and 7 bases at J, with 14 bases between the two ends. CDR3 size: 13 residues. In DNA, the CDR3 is TGTGCCAGCAGTAGGGACACGGAGAGGACCCAGTACTTC. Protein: CASSRDTERTQYF.

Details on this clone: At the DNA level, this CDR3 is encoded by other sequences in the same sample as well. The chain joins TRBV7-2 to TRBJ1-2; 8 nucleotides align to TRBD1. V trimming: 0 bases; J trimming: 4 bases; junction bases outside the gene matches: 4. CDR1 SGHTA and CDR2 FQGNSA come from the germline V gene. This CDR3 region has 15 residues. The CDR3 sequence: CASSLAGQGSYGYTF. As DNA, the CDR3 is TGTGCCAGCAGCTTAGCAGGACAGGGCTCCTATGGCTACACCTTC.

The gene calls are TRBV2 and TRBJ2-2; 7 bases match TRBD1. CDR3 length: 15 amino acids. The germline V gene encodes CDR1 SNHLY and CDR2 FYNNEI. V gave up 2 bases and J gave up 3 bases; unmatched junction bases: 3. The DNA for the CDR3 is TGTGCCAGCAGTGAAAGGGGGCAGGACACCGGGGAGCTGTTTTTT. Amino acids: CASSERGQDTGELFF.

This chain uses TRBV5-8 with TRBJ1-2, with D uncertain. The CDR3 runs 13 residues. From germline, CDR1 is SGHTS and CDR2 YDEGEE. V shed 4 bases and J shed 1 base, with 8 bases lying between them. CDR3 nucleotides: TGTGCCAGCAGCACCGGGTTTAACTATGGCTACACCTTC. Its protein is CASSTGFNYGYTF. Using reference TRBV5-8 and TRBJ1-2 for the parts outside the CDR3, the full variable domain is EAGVTQSPTHLIKTRGQQATLRCSPISGHTSVYWYQQALGLGLQFLLWYDEGEERNRGNFPPRFSGRQFPNYSSELNVNALELEDSALYLCASSTGFNYGYTFGSGTRLTVV.

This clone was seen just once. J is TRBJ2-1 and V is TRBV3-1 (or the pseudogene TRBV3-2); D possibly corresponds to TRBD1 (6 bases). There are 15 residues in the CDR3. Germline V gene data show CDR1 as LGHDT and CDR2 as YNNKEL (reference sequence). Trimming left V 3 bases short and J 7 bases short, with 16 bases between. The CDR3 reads CASSQGRMDSNEQFF. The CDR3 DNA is TGTGCCAGCAGCCAGGGGCGCATGGACAGTAATGAGCAGTTCTTC.

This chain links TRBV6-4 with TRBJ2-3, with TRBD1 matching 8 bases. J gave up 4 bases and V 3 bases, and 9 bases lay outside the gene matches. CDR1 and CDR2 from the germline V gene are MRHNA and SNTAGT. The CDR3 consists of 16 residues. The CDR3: CASSDPPGQVPDTQYF. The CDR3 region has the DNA TGTGCCAGCAGTGATCCCCCGGGACAGGTCCCAGATACGCAGTATTTT.

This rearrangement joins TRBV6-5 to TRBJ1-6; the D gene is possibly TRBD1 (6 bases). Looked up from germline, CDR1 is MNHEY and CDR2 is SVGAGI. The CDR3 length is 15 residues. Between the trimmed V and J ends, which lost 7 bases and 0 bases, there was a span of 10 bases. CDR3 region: CASMGASSYNSPLHF. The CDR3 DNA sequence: TGTGCCAGCATGGGGGCGAGCTCCTATAATTCACCCCTCCACTTT.

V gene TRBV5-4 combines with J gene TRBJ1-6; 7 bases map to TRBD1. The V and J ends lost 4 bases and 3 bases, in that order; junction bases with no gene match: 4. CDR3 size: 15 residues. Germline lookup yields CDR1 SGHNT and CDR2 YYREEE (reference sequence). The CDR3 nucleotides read TGTGCCAGCAGCCGGAACAGGGGCTATAATTCACCCCTCCACTTT. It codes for CASSRNRGYNSPLHF.

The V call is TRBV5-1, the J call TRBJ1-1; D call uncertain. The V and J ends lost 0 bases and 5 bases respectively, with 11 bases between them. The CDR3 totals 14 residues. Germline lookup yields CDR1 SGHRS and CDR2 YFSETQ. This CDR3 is CASSLAGVGTEAFF. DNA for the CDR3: TGCGCCAGCAGCTTGGCCGGGGTCGGTACTGAAGCTTTCTTT.

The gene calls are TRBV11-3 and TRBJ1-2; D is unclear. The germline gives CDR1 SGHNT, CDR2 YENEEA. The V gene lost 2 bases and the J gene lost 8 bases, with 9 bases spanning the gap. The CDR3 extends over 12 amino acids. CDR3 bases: TGTGCCAGCAGCTTACCTGAGGAGGGCTACACCTTC. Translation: CASSLPEEGYTF.

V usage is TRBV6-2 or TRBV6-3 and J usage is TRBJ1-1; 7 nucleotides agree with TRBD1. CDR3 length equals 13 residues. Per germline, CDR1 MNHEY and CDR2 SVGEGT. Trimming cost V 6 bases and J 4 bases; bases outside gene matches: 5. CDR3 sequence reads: CASSQGTVTEAFF. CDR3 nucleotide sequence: TGTGCCAGCAGCCAAGGGACAGTCACTGAAGCTTTCTTT.

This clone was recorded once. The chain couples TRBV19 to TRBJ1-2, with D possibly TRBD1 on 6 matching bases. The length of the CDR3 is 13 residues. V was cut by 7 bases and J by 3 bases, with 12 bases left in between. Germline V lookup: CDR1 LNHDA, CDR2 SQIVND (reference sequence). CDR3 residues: CASNLNRDYGYTF. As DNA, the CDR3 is TGTGCCAGTAATCTAAACAGGGACTATGGCTACACCTTC.

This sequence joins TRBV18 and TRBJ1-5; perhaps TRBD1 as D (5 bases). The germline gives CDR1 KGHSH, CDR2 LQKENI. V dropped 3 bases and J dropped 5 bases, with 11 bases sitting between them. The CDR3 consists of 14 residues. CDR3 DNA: TGTGCCAGCTCACCTAATAGCAGGGATCAGCCCCAGCATTTT. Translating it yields CASSPNSRDQPQHF.

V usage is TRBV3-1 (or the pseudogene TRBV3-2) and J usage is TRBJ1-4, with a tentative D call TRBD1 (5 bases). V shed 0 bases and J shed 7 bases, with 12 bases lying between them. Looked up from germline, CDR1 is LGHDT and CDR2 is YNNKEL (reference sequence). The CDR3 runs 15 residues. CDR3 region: CASSQEVGVREKLFF. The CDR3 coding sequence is TGTGCCAGCAGCCAAGAAGTAGGGGTTCGTGAAAAACTGTTTTTT.

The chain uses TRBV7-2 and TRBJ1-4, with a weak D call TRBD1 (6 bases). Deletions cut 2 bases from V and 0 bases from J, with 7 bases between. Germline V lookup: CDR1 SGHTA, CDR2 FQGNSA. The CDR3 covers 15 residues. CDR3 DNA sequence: TGTGCCAGCAGCTTAAAGGGGGCAACTAATGAAAAACTGTTTTTT. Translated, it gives CASSLKGATNEKLFF.

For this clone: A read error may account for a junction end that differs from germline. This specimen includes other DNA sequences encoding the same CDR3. The CDR3 sequence: CASSLGLADYTDTQYF. For the CDR3, the DNA is TGTGCCAGTAGCTTGGGACTAGCGGATTACACAGATACGCAGTATTTT. This sequence joins TRBV7-9 and TRBJ2-3, with 11 nucleotides matching TRBD2. CDR3 size: 16 residues. Germline-derived CDR1 and CDR2 are SEHNR and FQNEAQ (reference sequence).

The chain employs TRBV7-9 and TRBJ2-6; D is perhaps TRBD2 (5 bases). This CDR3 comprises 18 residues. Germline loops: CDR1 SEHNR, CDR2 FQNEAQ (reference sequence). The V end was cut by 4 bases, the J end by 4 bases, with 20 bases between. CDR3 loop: CASSSLKSGFTGANVLTF. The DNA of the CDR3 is TGTGCCAGCAGCTCCCTAAAATCGGGATTTACAGGGGCCAACGTCCTGACTTTC.